The rows below give T cell receptor beta chains drawn from one sample of a study of shared clonotypes between healthy human individuals. Sequencing used immunoSEQ multiplex PCR; TCRdb keeps in-frame clones, though not all of them. The sample carries around 1,000,000 clones, 70% to 80% recorded once. The sample was memory CD4+ T cells from PBMCs. Source of these receptors: a man aged 18 to 29 in good health. Some clones in this sample may be carry-over from other donors' samples. The CDR3 runs from the conserved cysteine through the conserved F or W. D genes are given only for firm matches. The size of a clone is reported for some rows only, either as once, few or many, or as a class for expanded clones.

>TRBJ2-2|TRBV29-1|few|NA
CSVDDAQAGELFF
TGCAGCGTTGACGATGCGCAGGCCGGGGAGCTGTTTTTT
>TRBJ2-1|TRBV28|NA|TRBD1
CASSPPGQGTYNEQFF
TGTGCCAGCAGTCCCCCGGGACAGGGAACGTACAATGAGCAGTTCTTC
>TRBJ2-3|TRBV28|NA|NA
CASSLQGADTQYF
TGTGCCAGCAGTCTACAGGGCGCAGATACGCAGTATTTT
>TRBJ1-1|TRBV27|NA|NA
CASSLRASGDPNTEAFF
TGTGCCAGCAGTTTACGGGCATCGGGGGACCCGAACACTGAAGCTTTCTTT
>TRBJ1-2|TRBV18|few|NA
CASSPGKDYGYTF
TGTGCCAGCTCACCAGGGAAGGACTATGGCTACACCTTC
>TRBJ2-2|TRBV5-1|NA|TRBD1
CASNWDRVTGELFF
TGCGCCAGCAATTGGGACAGGGTTACCGGGGAGCTGTTTTTT
>TRBJ2-4|TRBV27|NA|NA
CAPLLAILAKNIQYF
TGTGCCCCTCTTCTAGCAATATTAGCCAAAAACATTCAGTACTTC
>TRBJ1-5|TRBV4-1|few|NA
CASSQDFANQPQHF
TGCGCCAGCAGCCAAGATTTTGCGAATCAGCCCCAGCATTTT
>TRBJ2-3|TRBV18|NA|NA
CASSPQGVGGDTQYF
TGTGCCAGCTCACCACAGGGCGTCGGGGGAGATACGCAGTATTTT
>TRBJ2-5|TRBV5-4|NA|TRBD2
CASSRTSGSTETQYF
TGTGCCAGCAGCCGGACTAGCGGGAGTACGGAGACCCAGTACTTC
>TRBJ1-2|TRBV5-6|NA|TRBD1
CASSPPSGGAEGYGYTF
TGTGCCAGCAGCCCACCATCAGGGGGGGCGGAGGGCTATGGCTACACCTTC
>TRBJ1-4|TRBV4-1|NA|NA
CASSQRLRESTNEKLFF
TGCGCCAGCAGCCAAAGGCTCAGAGAATCGACTAATGAAAAACTGTTTTTT
>TRBJ2-1|TRBV5-5|NA|TRBD2
CASSTTSGLYNEQFF
TGTGCCAGCAGCACGACTAGCGGGCTGTACAATGAGCAGTTCTTC
>TRBJ2-7|TRBV29-1|NA|NA
CSVDSRERAEQYF
TGCAGCGTTGATTCCCGGGAAAGGGCCGAGCAGTACTTC
>TRBJ2-2|TRBV18|NA|TRBD2
CASSSGSSGTGELFF
TGTGCCAGCTCAAGCGGGAGTAGCGGCACCGGGGAGCTGTTTTTT
>TRBJ2-2|TRBV9|NA|TRBD2
CASSVGREQELFF
TGTGCCAGCAGCGTAGGGCGGGAGCAGGAGCTGTTTTTT
>TRBJ2-3|TRBV9|NA|TRBD2
CASSGKAGDRTDTQYF
TGTGCCAGCAGCGGAAAAGCGGGGGATCGCACAGATACGCAGTATTTT
>TRBJ1-2|TRBV18|NA|TRBD1
CASSPPRTGGLTF
TGTGCCAGCTCACCACCGAGGACAGGGGGACTCACCTTC